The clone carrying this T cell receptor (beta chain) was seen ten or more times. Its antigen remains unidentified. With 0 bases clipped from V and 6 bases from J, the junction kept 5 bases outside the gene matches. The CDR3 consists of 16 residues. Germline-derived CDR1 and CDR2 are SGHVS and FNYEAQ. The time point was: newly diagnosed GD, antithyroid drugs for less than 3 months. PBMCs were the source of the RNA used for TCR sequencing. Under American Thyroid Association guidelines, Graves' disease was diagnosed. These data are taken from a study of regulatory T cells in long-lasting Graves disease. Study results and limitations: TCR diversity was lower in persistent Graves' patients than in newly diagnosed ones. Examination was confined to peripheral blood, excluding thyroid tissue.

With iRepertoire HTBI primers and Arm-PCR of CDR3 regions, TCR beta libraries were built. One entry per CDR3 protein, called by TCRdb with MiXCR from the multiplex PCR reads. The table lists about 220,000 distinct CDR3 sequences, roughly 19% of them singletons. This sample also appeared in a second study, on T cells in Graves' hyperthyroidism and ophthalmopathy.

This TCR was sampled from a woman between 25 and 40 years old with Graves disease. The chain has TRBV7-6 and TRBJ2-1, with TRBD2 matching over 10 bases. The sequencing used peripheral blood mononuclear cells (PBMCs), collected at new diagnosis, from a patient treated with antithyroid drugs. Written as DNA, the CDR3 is TGTGCCAGCAGCTTAGCGAGCGGGGGGGCCCGCAATGAGCAGTTCTTC. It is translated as CASSLASGGARNEQFF.